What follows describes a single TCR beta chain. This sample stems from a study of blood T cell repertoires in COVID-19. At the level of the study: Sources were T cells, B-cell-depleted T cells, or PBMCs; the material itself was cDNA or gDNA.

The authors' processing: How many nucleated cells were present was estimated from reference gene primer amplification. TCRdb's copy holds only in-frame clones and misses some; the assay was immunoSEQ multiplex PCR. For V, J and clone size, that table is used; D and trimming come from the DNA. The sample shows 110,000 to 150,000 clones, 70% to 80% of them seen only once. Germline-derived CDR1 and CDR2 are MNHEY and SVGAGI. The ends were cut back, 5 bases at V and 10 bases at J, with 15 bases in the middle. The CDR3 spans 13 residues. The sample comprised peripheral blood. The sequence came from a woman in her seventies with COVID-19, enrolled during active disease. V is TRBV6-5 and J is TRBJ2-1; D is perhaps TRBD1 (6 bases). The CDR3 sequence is CASSTNRVGEQFF. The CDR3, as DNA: TGTGCCAGCAGTACAAACAGGGTTGGGGAGCAGTTCTTC.